One TCR beta chain is described in this entry. This sample is part of a study of blood T cell repertoires in COVID-19. The wider study: Sites in the United States, Italy and Spain provided acute and convalescent COVID-19 samples. In each case, the material was cDNA or gDNA derived from T cells, B-cell-depleted T cells, or PBMCs.

The CDR3 extends over 15 amino acids. Trimming cost V 0 bases and J 6 bases, with 14 bases left between them. Germline V gene lookup returns CDR1 MNHEY and CDR2 SMNVEV (reference sequence). Per the original methods: Estimation of nucleated cell counts relied on the amplification of reference gene primers. Some clones are missing from TCRdb's copy, which holds only in-frame ones; the method was immunoSEQ multiplex PCR. The DNA was the basis for D and trimming; V, J and clone size are from that table. The sample yields around 250,000 clones, approximately 86% seen once. The sequence was collected from a middle-aged man with active or convalescent COVID-19. The specimen was peripheral blood. V gene TRBV27 combines with J gene TRBJ1-2, with D unresolved. Here the CDR3 reads CASSLSSGRPNGYTF. The CDR3 DNA reads as TGTGCCAGCAGTTTATCTAGTGGGAGACCTAATGGCTACACCTTC.